These T cell receptor beta chains were read from a single sample in a study of shared clonotypes between healthy human individuals. TCRdb's copy holds only in-frame clones and misses some; the assay was immunoSEQ multiplex PCR. The data show over 1.4 million clones, around 95% seen once. Sequenced material: naive CD4+ T cells sorted from blood. These receptors were collected from a man aged 25 to 45 in good health. Each CDR3 is given with its conserved first and last residue. A D gene is named only where the DNA matches it firmly. Not every row has a clone size; where given, it reads once, few, many or a size class.

>.|TRBJ1-1|.|TRBV29-1
CSVAPSVVSDTEAFF
TGCAGCGTAGCGCCAAGCGTGGTTTCGGACACTGAAGCTTTCTTT
>TRBD2|TRBJ2-7|.|TRBV6-5
CASRATSARKYEQYF
TGTGCCAGCAGGGCTACTAGCGCGAGAAAGTACGAGCAGTACTTC
>TRBD2|TRBJ2-3|once|TRBV5-4
CASTASGYTDTQYF
TGTGCCAGCACTGCTAGCGGCTACACAGATACGCAGTATTTT
>.|TRBJ2-5|.|TRBV5-1
CASSLVSGQETQYF
TGCGCCAGCAGCTTGGTATCAGGTCAAGAGACCCAGTACTTC
>.|TRBJ2-2|.|TRBV28
CASRDLVPGELFF
TGTGCCAGCAGGGACCTAGTGCCCGGGGAGCTGTTTTTT
>.|TRBJ1-4|.|TRBV28
CASSFIGRDSSF
TGTGCCAGCAGTTTTATCGGGCGGGACTCGAGTTTT
>.|TRBJ2-1|.|TRBV11-2
CASSLRSSYNEQFF
TGTGCCAGCAGCTTACGGAGCTCCTACAATGAGCAGTTCTTC
>TRBD2|TRBJ2-3|.|TRBV10-1
CASSDFGLAGADTQYF
TGCGCCAGCAGTGATTTTGGGCTAGCGGGAGCGGATACGCAGTATTTT
>.|TRBJ2-2|.|TRBV7-9
CASSLVRDNTGELFF
TGTGCCAGCAGCTTAGTGCGGGACAACACCGGGGAGCTGTTTTTT
>.|TRBJ1-5|.|TRBV27
CASSVLRGHQPQHF
TGTGCCAGCAGTGTCCTCCGGGGCCATCAGCCCCAGCATTTT
>.|TRBJ1-2|.|TRBV28
CASSFRAGYGYTF
TGTGCCAGCAGTTTTAGGGCGGGCTATGGCTACACCTTC
>.|TRBJ1-5|.|TRBV27
CASSLYPVSNQPQHF
TGTGCCAGCAGTTTATACCCGGTAAGCAATCAGCCCCAGCATTTT
>.|TRBJ1-2|.|TRBV7-8
CASSFGSTSNYGYTF
TGTGCCAGCAGCTTCGGTAGTACCAGTAACTATGGCTACACCTTC
>.|TRBJ1-2|.|TRBV28
CASSLRVRINYGYTF
TGTGCCAGCAGTTTACGGGTCAGGATTAACTATGGCTACACCTTC
>.|TRBJ2-1|.|TRBV5-1
CASRPGSGNNEQFF
TGCGCCAGCAGGCCTGGTTCGGGGAACAATGAGCAGTTCTTC
>.|TRBJ2-5|.|TRBV9
CASSVTSQETQYF
TGTGCCAGCAGCGTTACTAGCCAAGAGACCCAGTACTTC
>.|TRBJ2-7|once|TRBV9
CASSVEVGSYEQYF
TGTGCCAGCAGCGTAGAAGTAGGGTCCTACGAGCAGTACTTC